Below are 32 T cell receptor beta chains sequenced from a single sample in a study of regulatory dendritic cells for organ transplantation. Antigens for these TCRs are unknown. Assay: immunoSEQ multiplex PCR; the TCRdb copy retains only in-frame clones and omits some. In the table there are roughly 9,800 clones, approximately 65% of which are singletons. Sorted subsets were CFSE-labeled and cultured four to six days with allogeneic dendritic cells. The material sequenced was naive CD4+ T cells from blood cultured with dendritic cells. Subset meaning: CD45RA+ naive T cells. The origin of the receptors is a human donor in good health.

The chain links TRBV15 to TRBJ1-4, with 8 bases matching TRBD1. The CDR3 covers 15 residues. V lost 6 bases to trimming and J lost 0 bases; unmatched junction nucleotides: 3. Germline lookup yields CDR1 LNHNV and CDR2 YYDKDF (reference sequence). Written as DNA, the CDR3 is TGTGCCACCAGGAAACAGGGGGCAACTAATGAAAAACTGTTTTTT. Translation: CATRKQGATNEKLFF.

V usage is TRBV5-1 and J usage is TRBJ1-1; no definite D call. Trimming removed 0 bases at V and 3 bases at J, with 9 bases between. From germline, CDR1 is SGHRS and CDR2 YFSETQ. The CDR3 is made up of 14 amino acids. This chain's CDR3 is CASSLGGIDTEAFF. CDR3 in DNA: TGCGCCAGCAGCTTGGGAGGGATTGACACTGAAGCTTTCTTT.

This clone was found a few times. J is TRBJ1-2 and V is TRBV6-1; 8 bases agree with TRBD1. Germline CDR1 MNHNS, CDR2 SASEGT. The V segment lost 4 bases and the J segment 5 bases; nucleotides outside the gene matches: 6. This CDR3 region has 14 residues. The CDR3 DNA reads as TGTGCCAGCAGTGGAGACAGGGGCTTTTATGGCTACACCTTC. It codes for CASSGDRGFYGYTF.

The V gene is TRBV19, the J gene TRBJ1-1; D is unclear. The CDR3 runs to 13 residues. Per germline, CDR1 LNHDA and CDR2 SQIVND (reference sequence). Trimming took 5 bases from V and 10 from J, leaving 17 bases between them. This CDR3 reads CASSVTRVYGAFF. CDR3 nucleotides: TGTGCCAGTAGTGTAACGAGGGTGTATGGAGCTTTCTTT.

This chain links TRBV11-2 with TRBJ1-5; D is possibly TRBD1 (5 bases). The CDR3 has 11 residues. V was cut by 4 bases and J by 11 bases, with 9 bases left in between. Germline CDR1 SGHAT, CDR2 FQNNGV. The CDR3 DNA sequence: TGTGCCAGCAGCTCGGGGGGGACCCAGCATTTT. Encoded protein: CASSSGGTQHF. The full variable domain, completed using reference TRBV11-2 and TRBJ1-5, is EAGVAQSPRYKIIEKRQSVAFWCNPISGHATLYWYQQILGQGPKLLIQFQNNGVVDDSQLPKDRFSAERLKGVDSTLKIQPAKLEDSAVYLCASSSGGTQHFGDGTRLSIL.

This clone was seen just once. This chain uses TRBV6-1 with TRBJ2-6; D gene unclear. From germline, CDR1 is MNHNS and CDR2 SASEGT. The CDR3 loop spans 15 amino acids. V gave up 2 bases and J gave up 1 base, with 6 bases separating them. The chain's CDR3 is CASSENKSGANVLTF. Written as DNA, the CDR3 is TGTGCCAGCAGTGAAAACAAGTCTGGGGCCAACGTCCTGACTTTC.

The table lists this clone with a few counts. The gene calls are TRBV7-2 and TRBJ1-2, with 7 bases lining up with TRBD1. CDR3 length: 14 residues. The germline V gene encodes CDR1 SGHTA and CDR2 FQGNSA. Germline trimming cut 5 bases from V and 2 bases from J; bases unmatched to any gene: 5. The chain's CDR3 is CASSATGANYGYTF. CDR3 DNA sequence: TGTGCCAGCAGCGCTACAGGGGCGAACTATGGCTACACCTTC.

This chain links TRBV7-2 with TRBJ1-1, with a tentative D call TRBD1 (5 bases). With 2 bases removed from V and 1 base from J, the gap between germline ends came to 8 bases. This CDR3 is 14 amino acids long. Germline-derived CDR1 and CDR2 are SGHTA and FQGNSA. The DNA of the CDR3 is TGTGCCAGCAGCTTATGGCAGGGGAACACTGAAGCTTTCTTT. It is translated as CASSLWQGNTEAFF. The variable domain in full, completed from reference TRBV7-2 and TRBJ1-1, reads GAGVSQSPSNKVTEKGKDVELRCDPISGHTALYWYRQSLGQGLEFLIYFQGNSAPDKSGLPSDRFSAERTGGSVSTLTIQRTQQEDSAVYLCASSLWQGNTEAFFGQGTRLTVV.

This chain uses TRBV18 with TRBJ2-1; 8 bases align to TRBD2. The CDR3 covers 13 residues. V was pared by 5 bases and J by 8 bases, with 5 bases of the junction left unmatched. The germline V gene has CDR1 KGHSH and CDR2 LQKENI. CDR3 region: CASSKLAADEQFF. CDR3 nucleotide sequence: TGTGCCAGCTCAAAACTAGCGGCCGATGAGCAGTTCTTC.

Only one count was recorded for this clone. The chain joins TRBV5-1 to TRBJ2-5; a possible D gene is TRBD2 (6 bases). Trimming cost V 0 bases and J 3 bases, with 9 bases left between them. The CDR3 contains 14 residues. Germline CDR1 is SGHRS and CDR2 is YFSETQ. CDR3 amino acids: CASSLVGGEETQYF. In DNA form, the CDR3 reads TGCGCCAGCAGCTTGGTGGGCGGGGAAGAGACCCAGTACTTC.

The gene calls are TRBV9 and TRBJ2-3; no firm D call. Trimming stripped 0 bases from V and 2 bases from J, with 7 bases between. This CDR3 spans 14 amino acids. Germline V CDR1 and CDR2: SGDLS, YYNGEE. The CDR3 nucleotides are TGTGCCAGCAGCGTAGGACTCCTCACAGATACGCAGTATTTT. Translating it yields CASSVGLLTDTQYF.

The gene calls are TRBV7-8 and TRBJ2-1, with 7 bases lining up with TRBD2. CDR3 length: 16 amino acids. Germline V CDR1 and CDR2: SGHVS, FQNEAQ. J lost 1 base, V lost 0 bases, and 3 bases had no gene match. CDR3 amino acids: CASSLAPSGSYNEQFF. Here the CDR3 DNA reads TGTGCCAGCAGCTTAGCCCCTAGCGGATCCTACAATGAGCAGTTCTTC.

V is TRBV5-1 and J is TRBJ2-3, with D possibly matching TRBD1 (5 bases). V lost 2 bases and J 0 bases, leaving 10 bases between the germline ends. From germline, CDR1 is SGHRS and CDR2 YFSETQ. CDR3 length: 15 residues. In nucleotides, the CDR3 is TGCGCCAGCAGCTTCATGGGGCAAAGCACAGATACGCAGTATTTT. Residues: CASSFMGQSTDTQYF.

The chain recombines TRBV11-3 with TRBJ2-7; D perhaps matches TRBD2 (6 bases). Looked up from germline, CDR1 is SGHNT and CDR2 is YENEEA. CDR3 length equals 18 residues. The V end lost 1 base, the J end lost 2 bases, and 21 bases lay between the germline ends. DNA for the CDR3: TGTGCCAGCAGCTTAGCACCCTTCGGGAGCGGAACCGCCTACGAGCAGTACTTC. Translated, it gives CASSLAPFGSGTAYEQYF.

This rearrangement joins TRBV11-2 to TRBJ2-5; TRBD2 is a possible D gene (5 bases). V was shortened by 1 base and J by 0 bases, with 12 bases between the two germline ends. The length of the CDR3 is 16 residues. CDR1 and CDR2 from the germline V gene are SGHAT and FQNNGV. CDR3 region: CASSLGETRYQETQYF. DNA for the CDR3: TGTGCCAGCAGCTTAGGTGAAACTAGGTACCAAGAGACCCAGTACTTC.

The V and J genes are TRBV27 and TRBJ1-5, with TRBD1 as a possible D gene (6 bases). CDR3 length: 15 residues. V shed 4 bases and J shed 5 bases, with 15 bases lying between them. Looked up from germline, CDR1 is MNHEY and CDR2 is SMNVEV (reference sequence). The CDR3 spells CASSSSGGPHQPQHF. The CDR3 nucleotides read TGTGCCAGCAGTTCTAGCGGGGGGCCCCATCAGCCCCAGCATTTT.

V usage is TRBV7-9 and J usage is TRBJ2-4, with a possible D match to TRBD2 (6 bases). The CDR3 has 15 amino acids. Germline CDR1 reads SEHNR; CDR2 reads FQNEAQ (reference sequence). The V gene lost 4 bases and the J gene lost 11 bases, with 21 bases spanning the gap. The CDR3 coding sequence is TGTGCCAGCAGCTCCGAACGCGGGGCCACCGGGCTTCAGTACTTC. Its protein is CASSSERGATGLQYF.

The chain couples TRBV6-5 to TRBJ1-2, with D tentatively TRBD1 (5 bases). CDR1 is MNHEY and CDR2 is SVGAGI in the germline V gene. The CDR3 length is 14 residues. Trimming cost V 5 bases and J 6 bases, with 16 bases left between them. The CDR3 reads CASSPRRGFHGYTF. DNA for the CDR3: TGTGCCAGCAGTCCTCGGCGGGGCTTTCATGGCTACACCTTC.

A single count supports this clone. At one of its ends the junction is not consistent with the germline gene, which may arise from a read error. The V and J genes are TRBV5-1 and TRBJ2-3; 12 nucleotides align to TRBD2. Looked up from germline, CDR1 is SGHRS and CDR2 is YFSETQ. This CDR3 comprises 16 residues. For the CDR3, the DNA is TGCGCCAGCAGTTTGGCTAGCGGGGGGGGCACAGATACGCAGTATTTT. Translation: CASSLASGGGTDTQYF.

This clone was seen a handful of times. The J gene is TRBJ2-5, the V gene TRBV11-2, with TRBD1 matching over 7 bases. With V trimmed by 2 bases and J by 0 bases, 0 bases remained unmatched. Germline loops: CDR1 SGHAT, CDR2 FQNNGV. The length of the CDR3 is 14 residues. CDR3 DNA: TGTGCCAGCAGCTTAACAGGGGACCAAGAGACCCAGTACTTC. This sequence encodes CASSLTGDQETQYF.

V and J are TRBV7-3 and TRBJ1-1; no clear D gene. V was trimmed by 1 base and J by 4 bases, leaving 7 bases between them. The CDR3 contains 13 residues. CDR1 SGHTA and CDR2 FQGTGA come from the germline V gene. DNA for the CDR3: TGTGCCAGCAGCTTAAGCGGTTTCACTGAAGCTTTCTTT. Protein sequence: CASSLSGFTEAFF.

The gene calls are TRBV27 and TRBJ2-2; the D gene is possibly TRBD2 (6 bases). V lost 5 bases to trimming and J lost 4 bases, with 11 bases between them. The CDR3 is 14 residues long. Germline V CDR1 and CDR2: MNHEY, SMNVEV (reference sequence). DNA of the CDR3: TGTGCCAGCAGTATGGGACTCCTCACCGGGGAGCTGTTTTTT. Encoded protein: CASSMGLLTGELFF.

This chain uses TRBV7-9 with TRBJ2-3; TRBD1 aligns across 11 bases. Germline V gene lookup returns CDR1 SEHNR and CDR2 FQNEAQ (reference sequence). The CDR3 is 14 amino acids. Trimming cost V 4 bases and J 4 bases; bases outside gene matches: 1. CDR3 residues: CASSSDRGPDTQYF. CDR3 DNA sequence: TGTGCCAGCAGCTCGGACAGGGGGCCAGATACGCAGTATTTT.

This clone was recorded only once. The V and J genes are TRBV7-3 and TRBJ2-1, with D perhaps TRBD2 (6 bases). Trimming cost V 2 bases and J 8 bases, with 16 bases left between them. Germline values: CDR1 SGHTA, CDR2 FQGTGA. The CDR3 consists of 15 residues. Here the CDR3 reads CASSLHGTQGDEQFF. The CDR3 DNA reads TGTGCCAGCAGCTTACATGGGACTCAGGGCGATGAGCAGTTCTTC.

The chain uses TRBV5-5 and TRBJ1-2; 12 positions match TRBD1. In germline, CDR1 is SGHKS, CDR2 YYEKEE (reference sequence). The CDR3 length is 17 residues. Losses at the gene ends were 1 base for V and 3 bases for J; bases not matched to a gene: 7. This CDR3 reads CASSLQRDRGLDYGYTF. DNA for the CDR3: TGTGCCAGCAGCTTGCAGCGGGACAGGGGGCTCGACTATGGCTACACCTTC.

The rearrangement joins TRBV4-2 to TRBJ2-2, with TRBD1 matching over 8 bases. CDR3 length: 15 residues. The V and J ends lost 8 bases and 4 bases, in that order; junction bases with no gene match: 9. Germline V lookup: CDR1 LGHNA, CDR2 YNFKEQ. The CDR3 bases are TGTGCCAGCCGCCCCCGGACAGGGATCACCGGGGAGCTGTTTTTT. Protein: CASRPRTGITGELFF.

The rearrangement links TRBV11-2 to TRBJ1-2; D possibly corresponds to TRBD1 (6 bases). Trimming left V 5 bases short and J 8 bases short, with 18 bases between. CDR3 length: 14 amino acids. The V gene's germline CDR1 is SGHAT and CDR2 FQNNGV. The CDR3 region is CASSLAGVLGGYTF. The CDR3 nucleotides are TGTGCCAGCAGCCTTGCAGGGGTCTTGGGGGGCTACACCTTC. Supplemented by reference TRBV11-2 and TRBJ1-2, the full variable domain reads EAGVAQSPRYKIIEKRQSVAFWCNPISGHATLYWYQQILGQGPKLLIQFQNNGVVDDSQLPKDRFSAERLKGVDSTLKIQPAKLEDSAVYLCASSLAGVLGGYTFGSGTRLTVV.

The chain joins TRBV9 to TRBJ1-2; 9 bases match TRBD1. Germline V gene data show CDR1 as SGDLS and CDR2 as YYNGEE. The J segment lost 5 bases and the V segment lost 0 bases, leaving 5 bases of the junction unmatched. This CDR3 contains 15 residues. In DNA form, the CDR3 reads TGTGCCAGCAGCGTAGGGACAGGGGCTCCGTATGGCTACACCTTC. This gives the protein CASSVGTGAPYGYTF.

This clone was counted between two and nine times. V gene TRBV7-2 combines with J gene TRBJ2-5, with 13 nucleotides matching TRBD2. The trim removed 6 bases at V and 8 bases at J, leaving 6 bases unmatched. The germline gives CDR1 SGHTA, CDR2 FQGNSA. The CDR3 loop spans 14 amino acids. The CDR3 here is CASRQLAGGPTQYF. Here the CDR3 DNA reads TGTGCCAGCAGACAACTAGCGGGGGGGCCTACCCAGTACTTC.

The CDR3 DNA is TGTGCCAGCAGCCAATTCGGGAGAGTAATCACAGATACGCAGTATTTT. Protein product: CASSQFGRVITDTQYF. This chain connects TRBV2 to TRBJ2-3; D perhaps matches TRBD2 (6 bases). From germline, CDR1 is SNHLY and CDR2 FYNNEI. The CDR3 is made up of 16 amino acids. V was clipped by 6 bases and J by 2 bases, with 18 bases between them. Supplemented by reference TRBV2 and TRBJ2-3, the full variable domain reads EPEVTQTPSHQVTQMGQEVILRCVPISNHLYFYWYRQILGQKVEFLVSFYNNEISEKSEIFDDQFSVERPDGSNFTLKIRSTKLEDSAMYFCASSQFGRVITDTQYFGPGTRLTVL.

This clone was recorded a few times. The rearrangement links TRBV5-1 to TRBJ2-1; 11 positions match TRBD2. The CDR3 is 17 amino acids. The junction had 2 bases not matched to a gene; V was cut back by 0 bases and J by 0 bases. Germline V gene lookup returns CDR1 SGHRS and CDR2 YFSETQ. DNA for the CDR3: TGCGCCAGCAGCTTGGGACTAGCGGGGCCCTCCTACAATGAGCAGTTCTTC. This sequence encodes CASSLGLAGPSYNEQFF.

The chain couples TRBV14 to TRBJ2-1; tentative D call: TRBD2 (7 bases). The CDR3 consists of 16 residues. V was clipped by 0 bases and J by 12 bases, with 21 bases between them. The germline gives CDR1 SGHDN, CDR2 FVKESK. The CDR3, as DNA: TGTGCCAGCAGCCAAGATATAGGACGGGGGGCCGGGGGGCAGTTCTTC. This gives the protein CASSQDIGRGAGGQFF.